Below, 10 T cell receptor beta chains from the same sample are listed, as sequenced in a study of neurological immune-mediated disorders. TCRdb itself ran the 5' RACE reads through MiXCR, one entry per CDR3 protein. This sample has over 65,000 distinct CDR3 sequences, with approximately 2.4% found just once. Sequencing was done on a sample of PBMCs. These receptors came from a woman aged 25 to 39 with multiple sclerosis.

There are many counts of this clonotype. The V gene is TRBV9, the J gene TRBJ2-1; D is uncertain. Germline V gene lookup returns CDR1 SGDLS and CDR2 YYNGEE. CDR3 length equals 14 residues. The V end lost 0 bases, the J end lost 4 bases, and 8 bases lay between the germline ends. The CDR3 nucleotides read TGTGCCAGCAGCGTAGTACAGAAATACAATGAGCAGTTCTTC. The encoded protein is CASSVVQKYNEQFF. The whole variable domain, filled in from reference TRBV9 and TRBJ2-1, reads DSGVTQTPKHLITATGQRVTLRCSPRSGDLSVYWYQQSLDQGLQFLIQYYNGEERAKGNILERFSAQQFPDLHSELNLSSLELGDSALYFCASSVVQKYNEQFFGPGTRLTVL.

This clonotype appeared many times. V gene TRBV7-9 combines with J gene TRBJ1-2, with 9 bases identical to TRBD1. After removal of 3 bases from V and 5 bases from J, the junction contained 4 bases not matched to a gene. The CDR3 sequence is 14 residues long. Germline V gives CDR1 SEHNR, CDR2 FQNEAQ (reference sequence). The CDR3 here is CASSLGTGPYGYTF. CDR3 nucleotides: TGTGCCAGCAGCTTGGGGACAGGGCCTTATGGCTACACCTTC.

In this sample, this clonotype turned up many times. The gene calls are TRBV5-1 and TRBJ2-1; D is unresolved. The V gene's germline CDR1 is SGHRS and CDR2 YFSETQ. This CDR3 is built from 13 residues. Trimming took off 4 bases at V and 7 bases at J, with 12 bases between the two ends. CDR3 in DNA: TGCGCCAGCAGCGGGATGACGCAAAATGAGCAGTTCTTC. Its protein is CASSGMTQNEQFF.

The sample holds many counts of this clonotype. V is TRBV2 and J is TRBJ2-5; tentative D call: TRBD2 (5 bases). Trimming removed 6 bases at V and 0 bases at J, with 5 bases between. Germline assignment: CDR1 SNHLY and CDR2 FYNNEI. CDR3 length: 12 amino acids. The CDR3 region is CASRRDQETQYF. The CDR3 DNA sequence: TGTGCCAGCAGGAGGGACCAAGAGACCCAGTACTTC.

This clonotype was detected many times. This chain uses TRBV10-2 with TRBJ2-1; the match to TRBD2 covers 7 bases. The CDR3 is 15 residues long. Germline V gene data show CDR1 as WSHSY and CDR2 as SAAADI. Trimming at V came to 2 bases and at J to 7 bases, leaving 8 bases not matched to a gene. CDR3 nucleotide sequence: TGCGCCAGCAGTGAGGCTCGCGGGAGTGGAAATGAGCAGTTCTTC. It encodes CASSEARGSGNEQFF.

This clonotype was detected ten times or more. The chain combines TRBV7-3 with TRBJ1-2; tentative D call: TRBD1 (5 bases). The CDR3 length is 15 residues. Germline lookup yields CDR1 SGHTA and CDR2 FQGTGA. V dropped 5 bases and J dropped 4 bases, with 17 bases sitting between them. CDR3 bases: TGTGCCAGCAGCCCAAACAGGATCTTCCCCTATGGCTACACCTTC. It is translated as CASSPNRIFPYGYTF.

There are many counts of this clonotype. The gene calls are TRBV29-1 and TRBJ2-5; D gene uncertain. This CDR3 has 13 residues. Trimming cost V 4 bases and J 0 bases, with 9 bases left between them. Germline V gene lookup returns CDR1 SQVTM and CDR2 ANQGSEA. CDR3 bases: TGCAGCGTTGTCCTCCAGAACCAAGAGACCCAGTACTTC. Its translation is CSVVLQNQETQYF.

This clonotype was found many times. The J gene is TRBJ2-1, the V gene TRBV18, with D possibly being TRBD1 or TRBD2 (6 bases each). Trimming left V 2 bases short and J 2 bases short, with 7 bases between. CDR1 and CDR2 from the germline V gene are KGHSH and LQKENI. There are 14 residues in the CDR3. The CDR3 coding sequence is TGTGCCAGCTCACCAAGGGGGGCCTACAATGAGCAGTTCTTC. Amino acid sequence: CASSPRGAYNEQFF.

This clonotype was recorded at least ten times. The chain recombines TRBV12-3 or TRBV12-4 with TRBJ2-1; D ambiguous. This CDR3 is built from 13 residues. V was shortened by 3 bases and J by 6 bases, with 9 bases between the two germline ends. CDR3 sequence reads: CASSLSKGNEQFF. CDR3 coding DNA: TGTGCCAGCAGTTTGTCTAAGGGCAATGAGCAGTTCTTC.

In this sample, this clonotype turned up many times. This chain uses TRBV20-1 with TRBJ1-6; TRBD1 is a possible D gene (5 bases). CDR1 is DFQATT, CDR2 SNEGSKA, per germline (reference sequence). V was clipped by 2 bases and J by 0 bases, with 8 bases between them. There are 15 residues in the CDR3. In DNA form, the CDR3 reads TGCAGTGCTAGAAGGGGTAGCTCCTATAATTCACCCCTCCACTTT. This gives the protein CSARRGSSYNSPLHF.